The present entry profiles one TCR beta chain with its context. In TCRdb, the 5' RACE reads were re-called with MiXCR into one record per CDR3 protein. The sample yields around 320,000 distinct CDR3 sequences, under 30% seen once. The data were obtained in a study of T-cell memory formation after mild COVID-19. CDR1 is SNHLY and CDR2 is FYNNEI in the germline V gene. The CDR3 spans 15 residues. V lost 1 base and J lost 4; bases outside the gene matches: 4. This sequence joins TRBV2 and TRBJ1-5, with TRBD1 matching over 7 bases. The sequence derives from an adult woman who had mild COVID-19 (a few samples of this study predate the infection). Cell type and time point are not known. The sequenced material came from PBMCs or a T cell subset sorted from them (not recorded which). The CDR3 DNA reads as TGTGCCAGCAGTGAAGGGACAGGCTATAATCAGCCCCAGCATTTT. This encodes CASSEGTGYNQPQHF. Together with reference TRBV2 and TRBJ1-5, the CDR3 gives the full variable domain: EPEVTQTPSHQVTQMGQEVILRCVPISNHLYFYWYRQILGQKVEFLVSFYNNEISEKSEIFDDQFSVERPDGSNFTLKIRSTKLEDSAMYFCASSEGTGYNQPQHFGDGTRLSIL.